This is a list of T cell receptor beta chains from one sample in a study of cytomegalovirus exposure and HLA in healthy donors. The data were produced by immunoSEQ multiplex PCR, yet TCRdb's version contains in-frame clones alone and is incomplete. Of roughly 110,000 clones detected, around 90% appear once; the ten largest clones hold 1.5% to 2%. Sequencing was done on a sample of PBMCs. These receptors were collected from a woman between 18 and 29 years old in good health and CMV-seropositive. CDR3s include the opening cysteine and the closing phenylalanine or tryptophan. Fields, in order: clone size, D gene, J gene, V gene, CDR3 protein, CDR3 DNA. The D gene is left open where the match is weak. Only some rows state a clone size, as once, few, many or a class for expanded clones.

NA NA TRBJ2-7 TRBV19 CASSIAVILSGNYEQYF TGTGCCAGTAGTATAGCTGTGATTCTTAGCGGAAACTACGAGCAGTACTTC
once TRBD1 TRBJ2-5 TRBV5-6 CASSLGQGAGETQYF TGTGCCAGCAGCTTGGGACAGGGGGCCGGTGAGACCCAGTACTTC
NA NA TRBJ1-4 TRBV2 CASGSGRVSEKLFF TGTGCCAGCGGTTCGGGCAGGGTGTCCGAAAAACTGTTTTTT
NA NA TRBJ1-5 TRBV28 CASSLSRQPQHF TGTGCCAGCAGTTTATCGCGACAGCCCCAGCATTTT
NA TRBD2 TRBJ2-3 TRBV6-4 CASSDSAGATDTQYF TGTGCCAGCAGTGACTCAGCGGGGGCCACAGATACGCAGTATTTT
NA NA TRBJ2-3 TRBV29-1 CSVRGTHADTQYF TGCAGCGTGAGAGGGACTCATGCAGATACGCAGTATTTT
NA TRBD1 TRBJ1-4 TRBV6-4 CASSVAGGARIGEKLFF TGTGCCAGCAGTGTGGCAGGGGGCGCGAGGATCGGTGAAAAACTGTTTTTT
NA TRBD1 TRBJ2-3 TRBV6-5 CASSHRGDIDTQYF TGTGCCAGCAGCCACAGGGGGGACATTGATACGCAGTATTTT
NA NA TRBJ1-2 TRBV18 CASSPPARDGYTF TGTGCCAGCTCACCACCCGCGAGGGATGGCTACACCTTC
NA TRBD1 TRBJ1-6 TRBV2 CASRVTGGINNSPLHF TGTGCCAGCAGGGTGACAGGGGGAATCAATAATTCACCCCTCCACTTT
once TRBD2 TRBJ2-4 TRBV27 CASRRTSGGQIAKNIQYF TGTGCCAGCAGAAGGACTAGCGGGGGCCAGATAGCCAAAAACATTCAGTACTTC
NA TRBD1 TRBJ1-4 TRBV18 CASSPTQIRQGGKTNEKLFF TGTGCCAGCTCACCAACTCAAATCAGACAGGGAGGAAAGACTAATGAAAAACTGTTTTTT
NA TRBD1 TRBJ2-2 TRBV5-6 CASIGDRGRATGELFF TGTGCCAGCATAGGGGACAGGGGGCGCGCCACCGGGGAGCTGTTTTTT
NA TRBD1 TRBJ1-6 TRBV19 CASSIGDRGRSPLHF TGTGCCAGTAGTATTGGGGACAGGGGTCGATCACCCCTCCACTTT
NA TRBD1 TRBJ2-7 TRBV2 CASSETGDSYEQYF TGTGCCAGCAGTGAAACAGGGGACTCCTACGAGCAGTACTTC
NA NA TRBJ2-5 TRBV5-1 CASSLSKETQYF TGCGCCAGCAGCTTATCTAAAGAGACCCAGTACTTC
NA NA TRBJ1-5 TRBV13 CASSRAGGSNQPQHF TGTGCCAGCAGCCGGGCCGGGGGGAGCAATCAGCCCCAGCATTTT
NA NA TRBJ1-2 TRBV19 CASSGTPVGYTF TGTGCCTCATCCGGGACACCGGTTGGCTACACCTTC
NA NA TRBJ1-5 TRBV6-6 CASSPRAGENQPQHF TGTGCCAGCAGCCCCCGGGCGGGGGAGAATCAGCCCCAGCATTTT
NA TRBD1 TRBJ1-5 TRBV6-1 CASSGSTGAINQPQHF TGTGCCAGCAGTGGATCGACAGGGGCGATCAATCAGCCCCAGCATTTT
NA TRBD1 TRBJ2-7 TRBV7-9 CASSIEDRGPYEQYF TGTGCCAGCAGTATAGAGGACAGGGGGCCCTACGAGCAGTACTTC
NA TRBD1 TRBJ2-1 TRBV6-6 CASRYRQGSYNEQFF TGTGCCAGCAGATATAGACAGGGCTCCTACAATGAGCAGTTCTTC
NA TRBD2 TRBJ2-5 TRBV28 CASSRTSGTQETQYF TGTGCCAGCAGTCGGACTAGCGGGACCCAAGAGACCCAGTACTTC
NA NA TRBJ1-1 TRBV13 CASSLGHMNTEAFF TGTGCCAGCAGCTTGGGACACATGAACACTGAAGCTTTCTTT
NA NA TRBJ1-1 TRBV6-5 CASRSPREGTEAFF TGTGCCAGCAGATCACCACGGGAGGGCACTGAAGCTTTCTTT
once NA TRBJ1-4 TRBV27 CASTMTASGKLFF TGTGCCAGCACCATGACAGCCTCGGGAAAACTGTTTTTT
NA NA TRBJ2-1 TRBV19 CASSAGNNEQFF TGTGCCAGTAGTGCAGGGAACAATGAGCAGTTCTTC
NA NA TRBJ2-3 TRBV4-1 CASSQDQTFTGDTQYF TGCGCCAGCAGCCAAGATCAAACCTTTACGGGGGATACGCAGTATTTT
NA TRBD1 TRBJ2-2 TRBV15 CATSEGGRDTGELFF TGTGCCACCAGCGAAGGGGGCCGTGACACCGGGGAGCTGTTTTTT
NA NA TRBJ1-2 TRBV6-6 CASSYFTEGYTF TGTGCCAGCAGTTACTTTACCGAGGGCTACACCTTC
NA TRBD1 TRBJ2-5 TRBV2 CASTVQPQGTETQYF TGTGCCAGCACAGTACAGCCACAGGGGACGGAGACCCAGTACTTC
NA NA TRBJ2-3 TRBV4-2 CASSRRGELFTDTQYF TGTGCCAGCAGCCGCCGGGGTGAGCTGTTCACAGATACGCAGTATTTT
NA TRBD1 TRBJ1-4 TRBV2 CASREPGQGNKREKLFF TGTGCCAGCAGGGAACCGGGACAGGGGAATAAGAGGGAAAAACTGTTTTTT
NA NA TRBJ1-1 TRBV10-3 CAITPGPGRVTEAFF TGTGCCATCACCCCTGGCCCCGGCAGGGTTACTGAAGCTTTCTTT
NA NA TRBJ2-7 TRBV7-9 CASSFDRTVREQYF TGTGCCAGCAGCTTCGACAGGACGGTGAGGGAGCAGTACTTC
NA TRBD1 TRBJ1-2 TRBV29-1 CSVRDGQGVGYTF TGCAGCGTTAGGGATGGACAGGGAGTTGGCTACACCTTC
NA NA TRBJ2-7 TRBV5-4 CASSRTGHPYEQYF TGTGCCAGCAGCCGTACAGGGCACCCCTACGAGCAGTACTTC
once TRBD1 TRBJ1-6 TRBV4-1 CASSHAGGHNSPLHF TGCGCCAGCAGCCACGCAGGGGGCCATAATTCACCCCTCCACTTT
NA TRBD1 TRBJ2-2 TRBV9 CASSVGQGANTGELFF TGTGCCAGCAGCGTAGGACAGGGCGCGAACACCGGGGAGCTGTTTTTT
NA NA TRBJ1-3 TRBV4-3 CASSQAPPGPSGNTIYF TGCGCCAGCAGCCAAGCCCCTCCGGGTCCCTCTGGAAACACCATATATTTT
NA TRBD1 TRBJ2-7 TRBV28 CASSFPATGLSYEQYF TGTGCCAGCAGTTTCCCCGCGACAGGGCTCTCCTACGAGCAGTACTTC
NA TRBD1 TRBJ1-4 TRBV19 CASSIEDRDNEKLFF TGTGCCAGTAGTATAGAAGACAGGGATAATGAAAAACTGTTTTTT
NA TRBD2 TRBJ2-5 TRBV29-1 CSVDRGGQETQYF TGCAGCGTTGATCGGGGGGGGCAAGAGACCCAGTACTTC
few NA TRBJ1-6 TRBV19 CASRSTGRTSPLHF TGTGCCAGTAGATCCACAGGGAGAACTTCACCCCTCCACTTT
once TRBD1 TRBJ2-1 TRBV5-1 CASSSGQGADEQFF TGCGCCAGCAGCTCCGGACAGGGGGCGGATGAGCAGTTCTTC
NA TRBD2 TRBJ2-3 TRBV2 CASSGLLAGASTDTQYF TGTGCCAGCAGTGGACTCCTAGCGGGGGCTTCCACAGATACGCAGTATTTT
NA NA TRBJ1-3 TRBV6-5 CASSYSDSRSGNTIYF TGTGCCAGCAGTTACTCGGACAGTCGGTCTGGAAACACCATATATTTT